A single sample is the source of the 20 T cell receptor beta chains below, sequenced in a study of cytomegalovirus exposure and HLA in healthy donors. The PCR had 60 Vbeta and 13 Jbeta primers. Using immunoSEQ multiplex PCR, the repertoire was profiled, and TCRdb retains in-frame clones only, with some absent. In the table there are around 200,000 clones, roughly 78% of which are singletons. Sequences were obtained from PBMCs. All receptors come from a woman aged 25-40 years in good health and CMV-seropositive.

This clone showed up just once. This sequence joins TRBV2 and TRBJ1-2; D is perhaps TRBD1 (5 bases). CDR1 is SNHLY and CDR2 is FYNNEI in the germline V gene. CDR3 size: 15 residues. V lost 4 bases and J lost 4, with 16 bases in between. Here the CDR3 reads CASSVGYGGVYGYTF. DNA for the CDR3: TGTGCCAGCAGTGTAGGGTATGGAGGGGTCTATGGCTACACCTTC. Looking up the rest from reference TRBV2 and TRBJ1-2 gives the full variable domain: EPEVTQTPSHQVTQMGQEVILRCVPISNHLYFYWYRQILGQKVEFLVSFYNNEISEKSEIFDDQFSVERPDGSNFTLKIRSTKLEDSAMYFCASSVGYGGVYGYTFGSGTRLTVV.

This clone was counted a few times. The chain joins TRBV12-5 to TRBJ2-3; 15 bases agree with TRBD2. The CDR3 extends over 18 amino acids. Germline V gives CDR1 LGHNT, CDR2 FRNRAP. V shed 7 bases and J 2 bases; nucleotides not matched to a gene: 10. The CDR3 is CASASTGLAGGSTDTQYF. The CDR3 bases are TGTGCTAGTGCCTCAACGGGACTAGCGGGAGGATCCACAGATACGCAGTATTTT.

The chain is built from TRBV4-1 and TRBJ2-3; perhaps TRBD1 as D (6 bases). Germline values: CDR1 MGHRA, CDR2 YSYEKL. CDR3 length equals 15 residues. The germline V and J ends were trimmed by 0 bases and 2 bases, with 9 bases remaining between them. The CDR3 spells CASSQDQGTTDTQYF. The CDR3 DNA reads TGCGCCAGCAGCCAAGACCAGGGGACCACAGATACGCAGTATTTT.

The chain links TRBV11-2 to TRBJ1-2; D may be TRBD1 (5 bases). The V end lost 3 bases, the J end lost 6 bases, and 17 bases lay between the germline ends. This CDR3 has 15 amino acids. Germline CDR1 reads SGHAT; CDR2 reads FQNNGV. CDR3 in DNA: TGTGCCAGCAGCTTGGGGCGGCTTGAAGGTCATGGCTACACCTTC. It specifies CASSLGRLEGHGYTF.

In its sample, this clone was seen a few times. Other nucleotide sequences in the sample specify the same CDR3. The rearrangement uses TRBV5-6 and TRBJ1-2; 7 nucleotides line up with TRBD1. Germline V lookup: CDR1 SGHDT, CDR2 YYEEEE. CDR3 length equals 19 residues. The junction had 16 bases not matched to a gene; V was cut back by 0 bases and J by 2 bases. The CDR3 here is CASSLELQTGNNVNYGYTF. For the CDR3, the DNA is TGTGCCAGCAGCTTGGAGTTGCAGACAGGGAATAACGTGAACTATGGCTACACCTTC.

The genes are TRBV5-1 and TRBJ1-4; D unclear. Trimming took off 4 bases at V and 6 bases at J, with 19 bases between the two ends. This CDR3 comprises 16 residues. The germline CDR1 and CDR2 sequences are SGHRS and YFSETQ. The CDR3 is CASSPREADLYEKLFF. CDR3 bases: TGCGCCAGCAGCCCTCGGGAGGCGGACTTGTATGAAAAACTGTTTTTT.

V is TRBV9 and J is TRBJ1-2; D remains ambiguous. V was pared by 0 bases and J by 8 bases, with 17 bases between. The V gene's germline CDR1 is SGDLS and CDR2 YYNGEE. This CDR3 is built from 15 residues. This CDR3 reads CASSVGEGSSIGYTF. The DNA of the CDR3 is TGTGCCAGCAGCGTAGGGGAGGGCTCTTCCATCGGCTACACCTTC.

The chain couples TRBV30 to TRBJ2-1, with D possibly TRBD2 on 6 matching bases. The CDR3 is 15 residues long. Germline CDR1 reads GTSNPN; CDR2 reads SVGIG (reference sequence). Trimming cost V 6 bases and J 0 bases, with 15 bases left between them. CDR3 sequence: CACSLGRDSYNEQFF. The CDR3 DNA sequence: TGTGCCTGTTCCCTAGGGCGGGACTCCTACAATGAGCAGTTCTTC.

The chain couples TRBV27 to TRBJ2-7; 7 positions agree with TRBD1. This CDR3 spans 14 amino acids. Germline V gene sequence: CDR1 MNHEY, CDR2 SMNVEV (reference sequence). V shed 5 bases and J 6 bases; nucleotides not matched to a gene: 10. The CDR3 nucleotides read TGTGCCAGCAGTCCCATGACAGGGTCGGGCGAGCAGTACTTC. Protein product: CASSPMTGSGEQYF.

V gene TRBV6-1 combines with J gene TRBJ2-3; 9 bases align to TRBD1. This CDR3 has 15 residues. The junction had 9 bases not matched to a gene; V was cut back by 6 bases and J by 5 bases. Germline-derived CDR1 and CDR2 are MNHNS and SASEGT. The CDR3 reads CASSAAGQGIDTQYF. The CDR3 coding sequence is TGTGCCAGCAGCGCCGCAGGACAGGGGATAGATACGCAGTATTTT.

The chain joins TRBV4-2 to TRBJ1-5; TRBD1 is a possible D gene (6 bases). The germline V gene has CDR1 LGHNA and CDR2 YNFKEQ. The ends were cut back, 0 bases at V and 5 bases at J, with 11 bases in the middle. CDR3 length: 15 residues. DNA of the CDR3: TGTGCCAGCAGCCAAGATAAGGGGGGGGATCAGCCCCAGCATTTT. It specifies CASSQDKGGDQPQHF.

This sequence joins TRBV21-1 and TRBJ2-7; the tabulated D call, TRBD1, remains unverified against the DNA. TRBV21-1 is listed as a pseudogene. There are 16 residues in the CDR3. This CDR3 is CASSKGSRGQTYEQYF. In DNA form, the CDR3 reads TGTGCCAGCAGCAAGGGGTCTAGGGGGCAGACCTACGAGCAGTACTTC.

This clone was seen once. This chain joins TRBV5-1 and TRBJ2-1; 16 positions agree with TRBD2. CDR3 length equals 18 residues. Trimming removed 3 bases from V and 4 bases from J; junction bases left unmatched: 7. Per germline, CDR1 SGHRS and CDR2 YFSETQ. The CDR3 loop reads CASSSGLAGGAGYNEQFF. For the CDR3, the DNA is TGCGCCAGCAGCTCGGGACTAGCGGGAGGGGCCGGGTACAATGAGCAGTTCTTC. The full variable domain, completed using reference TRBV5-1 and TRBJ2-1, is KAGVTQTPRYLIKTRGQQVTLSCSPISGHRSVSWYQQTPGQGLQFLFEYFSETQRNKGNFPGRFSGRQFSNSRSEMNVSTLELGDSALYLCASSSGLAGGAGYNEQFFGPGTRLTVL.

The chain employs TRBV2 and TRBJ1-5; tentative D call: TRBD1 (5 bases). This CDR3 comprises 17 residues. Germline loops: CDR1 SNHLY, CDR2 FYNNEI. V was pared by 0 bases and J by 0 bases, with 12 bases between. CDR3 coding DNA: TGTGCCAGCAGTGAAGCGGGGGGACGGTATAGCAATCAGCCCCAGCATTTT. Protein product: CASSEAGGRYSNQPQHF.

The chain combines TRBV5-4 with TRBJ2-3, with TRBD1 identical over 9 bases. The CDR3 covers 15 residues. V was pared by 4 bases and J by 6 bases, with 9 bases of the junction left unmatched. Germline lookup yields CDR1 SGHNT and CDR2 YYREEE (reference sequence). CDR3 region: CASSKPGQGGDTQYF. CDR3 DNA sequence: TGTGCCAGCAGCAAACCGGGACAGGGAGGGGATACGCAGTATTTT.

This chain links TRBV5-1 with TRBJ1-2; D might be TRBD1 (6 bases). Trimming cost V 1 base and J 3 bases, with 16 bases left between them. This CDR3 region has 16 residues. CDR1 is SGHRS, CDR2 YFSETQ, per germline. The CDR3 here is CASSLSTGHEHYGYTF. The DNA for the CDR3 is TGCGCCAGCAGCTTGTCCACAGGGCATGAGCACTATGGCTACACCTTC. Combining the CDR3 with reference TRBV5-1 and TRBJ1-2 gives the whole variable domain KAGVTQTPRYLIKTRGQQVTLSCSPISGHRSVSWYQQTPGQGLQFLFEYFSETQRNKGNFPGRFSGRQFSNSRSEMNVSTLELGDSALYLCASSLSTGHEHYGYTFGSGTRLTVV.

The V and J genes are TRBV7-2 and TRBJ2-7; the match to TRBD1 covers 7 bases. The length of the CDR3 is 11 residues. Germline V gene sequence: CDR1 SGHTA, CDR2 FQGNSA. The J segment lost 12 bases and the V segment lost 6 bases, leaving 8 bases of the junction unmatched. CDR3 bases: TGTGCCAGCAGTTTCAGGGGGTACTTGTACTTC. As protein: CASSFRGYLYF.

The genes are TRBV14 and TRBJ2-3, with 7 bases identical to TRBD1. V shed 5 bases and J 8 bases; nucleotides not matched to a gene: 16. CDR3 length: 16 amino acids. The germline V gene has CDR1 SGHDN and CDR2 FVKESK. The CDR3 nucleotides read TGTGCCAGCAGCACAACGACAGGGAGCGAATTCGGTACGCAGTATTTT. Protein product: CASSTTTGSEFGTQYF. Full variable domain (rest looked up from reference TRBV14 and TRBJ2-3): EAGVTQFPSHSVIEKGQTVTLRCDPISGHDNLYWYRRVMGKEIKFLLHFVKESKQDESGMPNNRFLAERTGGTYSTLKVQPAELEDSGVYFCASSTTTGSEFGTQYFGPGTRLTVL.

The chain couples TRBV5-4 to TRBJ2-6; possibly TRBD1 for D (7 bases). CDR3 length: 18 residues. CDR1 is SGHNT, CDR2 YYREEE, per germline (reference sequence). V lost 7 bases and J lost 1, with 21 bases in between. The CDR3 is CASHQGGPLNSGANVLTF. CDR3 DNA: TGTGCCAGCCACCAGGGGGGCCCTTTAAATTCTGGGGCCAACGTCCTGACTTTC.

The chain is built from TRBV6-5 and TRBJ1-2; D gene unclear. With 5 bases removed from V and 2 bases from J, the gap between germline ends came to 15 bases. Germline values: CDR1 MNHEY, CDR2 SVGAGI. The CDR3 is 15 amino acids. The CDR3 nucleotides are TGTGCCAGCAGTGCGAACCCGGGATCCAACTATGGCTACACCTTC. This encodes CASSANPGSNYGYTF.